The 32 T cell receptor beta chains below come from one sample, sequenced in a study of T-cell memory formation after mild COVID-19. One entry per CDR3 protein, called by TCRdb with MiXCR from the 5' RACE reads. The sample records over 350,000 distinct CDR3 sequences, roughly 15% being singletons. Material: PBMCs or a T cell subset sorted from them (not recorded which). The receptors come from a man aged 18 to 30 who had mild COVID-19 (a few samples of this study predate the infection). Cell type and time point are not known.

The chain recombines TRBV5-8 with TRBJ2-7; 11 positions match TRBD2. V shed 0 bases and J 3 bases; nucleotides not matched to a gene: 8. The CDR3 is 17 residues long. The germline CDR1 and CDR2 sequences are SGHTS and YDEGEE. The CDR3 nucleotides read TGTGCCAGCAGCTTGGGATTGACTAGCGGGGCGAACTACGAGCAGTACGTC. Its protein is CASSLGLTSGANYEQYV.

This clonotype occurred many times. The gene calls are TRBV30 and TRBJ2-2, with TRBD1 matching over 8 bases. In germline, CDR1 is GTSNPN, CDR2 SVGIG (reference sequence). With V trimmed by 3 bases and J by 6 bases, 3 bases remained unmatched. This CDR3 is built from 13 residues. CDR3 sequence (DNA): TGTGCCTGGAGCCGACAGGGGTCCGGGGAGCTGTTTTTT. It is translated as CAWSRQGSGELFF.

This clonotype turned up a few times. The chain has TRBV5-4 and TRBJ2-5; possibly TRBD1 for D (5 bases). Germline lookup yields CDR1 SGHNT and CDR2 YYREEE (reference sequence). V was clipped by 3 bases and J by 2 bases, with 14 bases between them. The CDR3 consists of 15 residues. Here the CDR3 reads CASSWAGRLQETQYF. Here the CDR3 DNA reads TGTGCCAGCAGCTGGGCAGGGCGGTTACAAGAGACCCAGTACTTC. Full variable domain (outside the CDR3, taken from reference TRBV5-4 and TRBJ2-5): ETGVTQSPTHLIKTRGQQVTLRCSSQSGHNTVSWYQQALGQGPQFIFQYYREEENGRGNFPPRFSGLQFPNYSSELNVNALELDDSALYLCASSWAGRLQETQYFGPGTRLLVL.

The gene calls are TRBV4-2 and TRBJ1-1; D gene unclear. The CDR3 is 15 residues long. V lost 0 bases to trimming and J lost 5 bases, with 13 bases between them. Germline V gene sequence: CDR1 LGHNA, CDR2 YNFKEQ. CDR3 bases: TGTGCCAGCAGCCAAGATTACGGCGGCTCGACTGAAGCTTTCTTT. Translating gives CASSQDYGGSTEAFF.

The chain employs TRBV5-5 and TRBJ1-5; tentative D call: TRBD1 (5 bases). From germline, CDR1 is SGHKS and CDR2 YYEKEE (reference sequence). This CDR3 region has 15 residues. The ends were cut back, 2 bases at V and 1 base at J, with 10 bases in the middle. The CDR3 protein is CASSFGRGSNQPQHF. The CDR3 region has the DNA TGTGCCAGCAGCTTCGGGAGGGGCAGCAATCAGCCCCAGCATTTT.

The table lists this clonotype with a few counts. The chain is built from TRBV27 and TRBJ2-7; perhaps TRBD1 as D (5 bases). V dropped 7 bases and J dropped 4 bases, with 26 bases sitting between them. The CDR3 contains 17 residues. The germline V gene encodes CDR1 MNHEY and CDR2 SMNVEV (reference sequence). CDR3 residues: CASKGRVPRTLAYEQYF. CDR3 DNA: TGTGCCAGCAAGGGCAGGGTCCCTCGTACCCTTGCTTACGAGCAGTACTTC.

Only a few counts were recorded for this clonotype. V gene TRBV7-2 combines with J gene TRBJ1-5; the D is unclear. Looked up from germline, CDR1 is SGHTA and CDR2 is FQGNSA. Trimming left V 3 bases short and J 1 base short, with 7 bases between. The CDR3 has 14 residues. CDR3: CASSFRASNQPQHF. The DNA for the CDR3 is TGTGCCAGCAGCTTTAGGGCCAGCAATCAGCCCCAGCATTTT.

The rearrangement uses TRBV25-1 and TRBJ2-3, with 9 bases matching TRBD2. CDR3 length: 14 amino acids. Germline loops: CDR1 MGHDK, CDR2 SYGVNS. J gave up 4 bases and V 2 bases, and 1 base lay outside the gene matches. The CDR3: CASSEGTSPDTQYF. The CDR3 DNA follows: TGTGCCAGCAGTGAAGGGACTAGCCCAGATACGCAGTATTTT.

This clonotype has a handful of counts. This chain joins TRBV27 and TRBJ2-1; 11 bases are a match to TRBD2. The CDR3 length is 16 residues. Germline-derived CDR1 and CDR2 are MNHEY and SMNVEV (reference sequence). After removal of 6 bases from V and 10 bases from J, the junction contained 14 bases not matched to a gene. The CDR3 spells CASRRTNSGGAGEQFF. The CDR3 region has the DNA TGTGCCAGCAGACGTACCAATAGCGGGGGGGCAGGGGAGCAGTTCTTC.

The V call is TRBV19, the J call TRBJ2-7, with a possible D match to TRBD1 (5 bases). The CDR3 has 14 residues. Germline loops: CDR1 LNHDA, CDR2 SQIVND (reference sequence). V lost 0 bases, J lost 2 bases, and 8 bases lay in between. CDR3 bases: TGTGCCAGTAGTATAGATCCAGGGACCTACGAGCAGTACTTC. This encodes CASSIDPGTYEQYF.

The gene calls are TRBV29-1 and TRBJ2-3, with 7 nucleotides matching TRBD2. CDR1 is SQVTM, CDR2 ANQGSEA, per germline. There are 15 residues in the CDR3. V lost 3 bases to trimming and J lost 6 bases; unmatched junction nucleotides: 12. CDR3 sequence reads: CSVEEAGRFGDTQYF. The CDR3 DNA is TGCAGCGTTGAGGAAGCGGGGCGATTCGGGGATACGCAGTATTTT.

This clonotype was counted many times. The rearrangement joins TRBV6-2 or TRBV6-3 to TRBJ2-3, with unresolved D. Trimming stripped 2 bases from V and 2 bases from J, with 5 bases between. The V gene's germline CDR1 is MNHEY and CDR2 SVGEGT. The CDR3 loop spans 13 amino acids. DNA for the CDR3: TGTGCCAGCAGTTACGGATCCACAGATACGCAGTATTTT. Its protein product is CASSYGSTDTQYF.

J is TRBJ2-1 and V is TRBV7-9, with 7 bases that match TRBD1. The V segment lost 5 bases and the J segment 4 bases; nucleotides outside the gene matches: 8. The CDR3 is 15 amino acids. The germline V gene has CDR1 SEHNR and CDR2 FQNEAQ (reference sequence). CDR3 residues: CASSVDTGEYNEQFF. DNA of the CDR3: TGTGCCAGCAGCGTTGACACAGGGGAGTACAATGAGCAGTTCTTC.

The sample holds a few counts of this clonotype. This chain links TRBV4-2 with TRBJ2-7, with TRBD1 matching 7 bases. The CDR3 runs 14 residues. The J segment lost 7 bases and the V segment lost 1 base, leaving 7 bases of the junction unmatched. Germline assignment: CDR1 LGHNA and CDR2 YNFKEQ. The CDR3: CASSQGQGVGEQYF. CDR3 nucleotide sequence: TGTGCCAGCAGCCAAGGGCAGGGGGTGGGGGAGCAGTACTTC.

CDR3 region: CASSLLQGRWDTQYF. CDR3 bases: TGTGCCAGCAGCTTATTGCAAGGACGGTGGGATACGCAGTATTTT. The rearrangement uses TRBV7-9 and TRBJ2-3; no firm D call. CDR1 and CDR2 from the germline V gene are SEHNR and FQNEAQ (reference sequence). Trimming shortened V by 2 bases and J by 6 bases, and 15 bases separated the two germline ends. The CDR3 spans 15 residues.

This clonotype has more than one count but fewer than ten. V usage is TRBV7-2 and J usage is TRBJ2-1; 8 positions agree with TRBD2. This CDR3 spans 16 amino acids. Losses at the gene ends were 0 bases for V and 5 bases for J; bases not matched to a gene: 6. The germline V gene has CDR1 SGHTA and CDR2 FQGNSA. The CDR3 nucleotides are TGTGCCAGCAGCTTAGCACAGCGGGGGACTGACAATGAGCAGTTCTTC. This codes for CASSLAQRGTDNEQFF.

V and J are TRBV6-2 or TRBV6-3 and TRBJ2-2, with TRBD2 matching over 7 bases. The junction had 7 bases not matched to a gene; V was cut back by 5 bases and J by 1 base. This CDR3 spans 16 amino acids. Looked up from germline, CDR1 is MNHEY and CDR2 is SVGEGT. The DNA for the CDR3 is TGTGCCAGCAGTCCGACCCCGGGGGGGAACACCGGGGAGCTGTTTTTT. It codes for CASSPTPGGNTGELFF.

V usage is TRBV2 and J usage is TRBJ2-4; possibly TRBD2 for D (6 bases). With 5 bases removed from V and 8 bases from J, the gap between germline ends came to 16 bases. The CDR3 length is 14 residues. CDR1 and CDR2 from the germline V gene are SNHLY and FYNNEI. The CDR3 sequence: CASSFSGLRDIQYF. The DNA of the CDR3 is TGTGCCAGCAGTTTCTCGGGACTTCGGGACATTCAGTACTTC.

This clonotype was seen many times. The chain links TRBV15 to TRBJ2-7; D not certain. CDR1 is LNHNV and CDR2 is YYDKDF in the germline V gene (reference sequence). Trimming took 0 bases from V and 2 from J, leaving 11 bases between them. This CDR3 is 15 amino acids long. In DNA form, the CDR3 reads TGTGCCACCAGCAGAGACCCCAGTATCGCCTACGAGCAGTACTTC. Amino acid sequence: CATSRDPSIAYEQYF.

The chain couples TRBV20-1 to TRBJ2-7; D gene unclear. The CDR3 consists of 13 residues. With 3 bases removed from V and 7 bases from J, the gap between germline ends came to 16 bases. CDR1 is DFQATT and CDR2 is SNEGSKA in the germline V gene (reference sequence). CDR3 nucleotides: TGCAGTGCTAGGCCAGGAAGGCCAGGAGAGCAGTACTTC. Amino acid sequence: CSARPGRPGEQYF.

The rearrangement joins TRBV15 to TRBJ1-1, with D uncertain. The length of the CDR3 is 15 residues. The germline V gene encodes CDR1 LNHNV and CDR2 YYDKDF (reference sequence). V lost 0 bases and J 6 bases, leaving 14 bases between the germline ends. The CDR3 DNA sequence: TGTGCCACCAGCAGAGACTCCGTCCCAAGCGCTGAAGCTTTCTTT. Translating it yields CATSRDSVPSAEAFF.

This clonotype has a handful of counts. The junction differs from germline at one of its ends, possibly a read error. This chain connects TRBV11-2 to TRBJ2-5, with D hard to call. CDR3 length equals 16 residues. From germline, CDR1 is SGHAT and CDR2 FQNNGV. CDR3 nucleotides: TGTGCCAGCAGCATAGATGGCAGGCAGCGCCAAGAGACCCAGTACTTC. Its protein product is CASSIDGRQRQETQYF. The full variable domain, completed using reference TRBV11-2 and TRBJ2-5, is EAGVAQSPRYKIIEKRQSVAFWCNPISGHATLYWYQQILGQGPKLLIQFQNNGVVDDSQLPKDRFSAERLKGVDSTLKIQPAKLEDSAVYLCASSIDGRQRQETQYFGPGTRLLVL.

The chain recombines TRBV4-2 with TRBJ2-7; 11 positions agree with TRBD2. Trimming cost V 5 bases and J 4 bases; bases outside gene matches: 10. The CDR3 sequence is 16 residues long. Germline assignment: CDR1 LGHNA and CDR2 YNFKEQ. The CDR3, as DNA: TGTGCCAGCAGCGCCCGAGGGGCTAGCGGGGGGTACGAGCAGTACTTC. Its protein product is CASSARGASGGYEQYF.

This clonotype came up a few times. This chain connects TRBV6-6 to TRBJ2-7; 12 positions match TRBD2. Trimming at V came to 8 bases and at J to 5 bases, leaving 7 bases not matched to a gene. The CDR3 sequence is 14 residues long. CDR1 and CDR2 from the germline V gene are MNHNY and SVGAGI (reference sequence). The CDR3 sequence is CASLAGGLQHEQYV. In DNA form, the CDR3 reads TGTGCCAGCCTAGCGGGGGGGCTCCAGCACGAGCAGTACGTC.

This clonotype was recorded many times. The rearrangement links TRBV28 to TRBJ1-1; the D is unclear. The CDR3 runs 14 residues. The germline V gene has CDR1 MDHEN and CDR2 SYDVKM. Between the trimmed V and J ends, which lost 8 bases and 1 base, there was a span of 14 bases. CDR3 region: CASGLPGRNTEAFF. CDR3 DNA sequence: TGTGCCAGCGGCCTCCCCGGACGGAACACTGAAGCTTTCTTT. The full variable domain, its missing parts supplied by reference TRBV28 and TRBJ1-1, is DVKVTQSSRYLVKRTGEKVFLECVQDMDHENMFWYRQDPGLGLRLIYFSYDVKMKEKGDIPEGYSVSREKKERFSLILESASTNQTSMYLCASGLPGRNTEAFFGQGTRLTVV.

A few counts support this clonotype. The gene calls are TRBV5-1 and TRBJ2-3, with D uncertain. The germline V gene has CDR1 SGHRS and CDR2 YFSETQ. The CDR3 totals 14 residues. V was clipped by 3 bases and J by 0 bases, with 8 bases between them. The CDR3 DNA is TGCGCCAGCAGCTCACCCGACAGCACAGATACGCAGTATTTT. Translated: CASSSPDSTDTQYF.

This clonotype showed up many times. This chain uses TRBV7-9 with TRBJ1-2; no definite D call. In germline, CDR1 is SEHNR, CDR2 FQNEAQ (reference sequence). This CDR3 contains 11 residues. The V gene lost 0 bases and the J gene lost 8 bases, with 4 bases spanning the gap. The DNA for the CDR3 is TGTGCCAGCAGCTTAGCCGGGGGCTACACCTTC. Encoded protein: CASSLAGGYTF.

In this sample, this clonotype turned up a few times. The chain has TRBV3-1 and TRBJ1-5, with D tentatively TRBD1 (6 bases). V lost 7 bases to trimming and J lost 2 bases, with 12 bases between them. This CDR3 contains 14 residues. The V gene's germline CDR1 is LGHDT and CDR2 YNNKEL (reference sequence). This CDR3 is CASNLGHRNQPQHF. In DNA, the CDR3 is TGTGCCAGCAACCTGGGACACCGCAATCAGCCCCAGCATTTT.

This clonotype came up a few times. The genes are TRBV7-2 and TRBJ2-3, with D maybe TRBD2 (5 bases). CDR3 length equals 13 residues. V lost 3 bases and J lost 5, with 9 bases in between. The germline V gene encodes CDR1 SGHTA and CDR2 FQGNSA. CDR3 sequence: CASSFRGEDTQYF. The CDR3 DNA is TGTGCCAGCAGCTTCCGGGGTGAAGATACGCAGTATTTT.

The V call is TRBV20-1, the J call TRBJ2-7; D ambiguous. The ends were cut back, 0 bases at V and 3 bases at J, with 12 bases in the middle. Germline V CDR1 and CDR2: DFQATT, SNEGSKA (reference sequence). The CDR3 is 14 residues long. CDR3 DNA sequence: TGCAGTGCTAGAGATCGGACGGCCAACTACGAGCAGTACTTC. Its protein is CSARDRTANYEQYF.

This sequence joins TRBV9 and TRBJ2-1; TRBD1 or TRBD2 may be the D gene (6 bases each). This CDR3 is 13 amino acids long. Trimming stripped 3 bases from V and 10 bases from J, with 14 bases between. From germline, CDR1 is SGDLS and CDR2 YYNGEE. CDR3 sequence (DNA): TGTGCCAGCAGCGCGGCAGAGGGGGGCGAGCAGTTCTTC. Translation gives CASSAAEGGEQFF.

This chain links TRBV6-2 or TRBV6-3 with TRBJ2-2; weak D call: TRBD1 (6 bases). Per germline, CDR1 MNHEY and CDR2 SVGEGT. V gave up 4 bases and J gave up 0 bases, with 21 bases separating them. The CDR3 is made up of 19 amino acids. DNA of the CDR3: TGTGCCAGCAGTTCAGACCCTCGACAGGCCGAACCGAACACCGGGGAGCTGTTTTTT. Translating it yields CASSSDPRQAEPNTGELFF.